This is a list of T cell receptor beta chains from one sample in a study of HIV-infected patients and healthy controls. Each CDR3 protein is one row after TCRdb ran MiXCR on the 5' RACE reads. The table lists over 9,000 distinct CDR3 sequences, 6.5% to 9.5% of them singletons. Sequenced material: blood, taken before antiretroviral therapy. Receptors originate from an adult with HIV infection. The donor label of this sample is uncertain. CDR3s leave out the opening cysteine and the closing phenylalanine or tryptophan. The order of the fields is J gene, V gene, CDR3 protein.

>TRBJ2-3|TRBV11-2
ASSLEDGYLADTQY
>TRBJ1-2|TRBV12-3/TRBV12-4
ASRGLNYGYT
>TRBJ1-3|TRBV2
ASHAARRGTIY
>TRBJ2-1|TRBV5-5
ASLTAYNEQF
>TRBJ2-3|TRBV7-6
ASSLALASPPPDTQY
>TRBJ2-3|TRBV11-3
ASSRNSGSGDTQY
>TRBJ1-2|TRBV19
ALLVGGYGYT
>TRBJ2-2|TRBV20-1
SARAGRDAGELF
>TRBJ2-7|TRBV5-6
ASSLERYEQY
>TRBJ1-4|TRBV7-9
ASSSSFVREKLF
>TRBJ2-3|TRBV20-1
SATSEPRTDTQY
>TRBJ2-7|TRBV12-3/TRBV12-4
ASSSTGRTYEQY
>TRBJ1-2|TRBV11-2
ASSSGTGGSVGYGYT
>TRBJ2-7|TRBV7-8
ASSLRLEPSYEQY
>TRBJ2-1|TRBV7-9
ASSSAFKTSGPSYNEQF
>TRBJ1-5|TRBV2
ASSQQGRQPQH
>TRBJ1-5|TRBV3-1
ASSQTRSNHPQH
>TRBJ2-1|TRBV5-5
ASSLVLAGLNEQF